The text below deals with one TCR beta chain. It lacks a known antigen. Base qualities are missing; no much larger clone stands one base away. This specimen belongs to a study of cytomegalovirus exposure and HLA in healthy donors (dated by TCRdb to 2016 to 2017). Study-wide context: According to an earlier analysis of 450 to 650 of the donors, about 180 million T cells yielded over 100 million unique TCR beta sequences and about 300 Gb of sequence data. The aim of the study was to test whether cataloging public T cell receptors could identify signatures of past pathogen exposure. All discovery cohort repertoires had been generated using a single sequencing platform. An early release covering 500 to 750 HLA-typed donors comprised about 290 gigabases of sequencing data and 85 million to 100 million unique TCR sequences. The number of typed donors differed by locus: about 629-630 for A, B, C, DRB1 and DQB1; 500 to 550 for DQA1; 606 for DPA1; and about 450 for DPB1. On average, about 240,000 unique TCR beta nucleotide sequences were sequenced per donor among 350 to 400 genotyped donors of the cohort, with roughly a sixth of those sequences being non-productive. Class I and class II HLA loci were covered by the typing at four-digit resolution. Rather than using new phenotypic data, the later analysis identified candidate immune exposures from TCR beta sequences and from how often those sequences occurred across donors. A later analysis re-analyzed previously published TCR beta repertoires from hundreds of donors and added high-resolution HLA genotyping to study TCR occurrence patterns. The genetic ancestry cluster associated with self-reported Caucasian donors included about four fifths of the 300 to 450 genotyped donors. Along with the approximately 670-subject first cohort, a separate validation cohort of over 90 different subjects was used. In an earlier analysis of more than 550 of the donors, high-throughput TCR beta sequencing was used to judge whether each TCR beta V gene segment behaved as functional or pseudogenic. A handful of DR-DQ haplotypes were handled as single units for association and clustering because linkage in the cohort was strong. Donor age, sex, ethnicity and CMV serostatus were compiled alongside the repertoire data. Using immunosequencing, the study profiled T cell repertoires from roughly 650 subjects and related those repertoires to cytomegalovirus serostatus. To predict cytomegalovirus infection status, the study brought together high-throughput TCR immunosequencing, statistical association of individual TCRs with disease status, and machine learning. A later genetic analysis took genome-wide SNP genotypes for about three fifths of the 666 donors and used that subset as a discovery cohort.

Study-wide conclusions, independent of this receptor: Strong co-occurrence of HLA alleles, especially DR and DQ, made assigning TCR associations to individual alleles difficult. It was suggested by the authors that the approach could potentially be generalized to other disease states and immunological phenotypes. A later analysis associated 15,000 to 20,000 TCR beta sequences with specific HLA alleles at a false discovery rate of 0.05. Because the 87-base-pair reads could not distinguish some IMGT-functional V segments, including TRBV6-2 and TRBV6-3, those segments were excluded. Cytomegalovirus status was reported to be diagnosed by the classifier with high specificity and sensitivity in both the original and validation cohorts. Correlated functional status among segregating V segments might reflect linkage disequilibrium, but an unknown experimental factor could not be ruled out. Compared with the approximately 720-donor mean, donors in an Asian-associated ancestry cluster had fewer N-insertions in productive TCRs, according to a later genetic analysis. In an earlier analysis of around 500 of the donors, most TCR beta V segments appeared in productive rearrangements about 90% or about 30% of the time, broadly matching IMGT annotations. Several of the top co-occurrence clusters appeared to be linked to parvovirus B19, influenza, CMV and Epstein-Barr virus, according to a later analysis. Immune exposure information for the cohort was limited to CMV serostatus. A group of highly shared sequence variants was considered likely to be a technical artifact of the sequencing pipeline. A later analysis found that most CMV-associated TCR beta chains appeared HLA-restricted, with HLA associations seemingly driven largely by CMV exposure. A total of fewer than 200 TCR beta chains were listed by the study as associated with cytomegalovirus. According to a later analysis, TCR association rates differed among HLA loci, with DRB1 alleles showing the most associated TCRs and HLA-C alleles showing the fewest. In a later analysis, HLA-associated TCR beta chains were found to be more clonally expanded and to have lower generation probabilities than equally common non-associated chains. HLA typing was unavailable for some donors at each locus, so association tests used only the typed subset. Sequencing depth was assumed to be roughly uniform across donors in the presence/absence analyses, though that assumption may not hold. A later genetic analysis associated a missense DCLRE1C variant with V-gene and J-gene trimming of TCR beta chains, and an independent cohort replicated the association. Because counts were too low, roughly 17 rarely observed V segments, including chromosome 9 orphons, were left out of the earlier analysis of 500 to 650 of the donors. Most TCR sequences were observed very rarely across donors, whereas some public TCRs were present in many individuals. In this cohort, only TCR beta chains were sequenced, and detectable features were limited by the absence of alpha or paired-chain data. A few of the identified cytomegalovirus-associated TCR beta chains were confirmed in vitro to be specific for cytomegalovirus antigens. A further reported finding was that TCR beta sequences accurately predicted the HLA-A and HLA-B alleles for most subjects in the first cohort.

Library preparation employed the immunoSEQ multiplex PCR assay. The multiplex PCR relied on a mix of 60 forward primers for TCR Vbeta segments and 13 reverse primers for TCR Jbeta segments. A multiplex PCR assay on genomic DNA amplified the CDR3 region of rearranged TCR beta genes. The Illumina HiSeq System was used to sequence the amplified TCR beta libraries as 87-base-pair reads. As for the original processing: A later analysis tallied 75 million to 95 million unique TCR beta chains across the 700 or so repertoires, and some 12 million of those chains were shared by two or more donors. A nearest-neighbor algorithm error-corrected the raw reads and collapsed the reads into unique sequences, merging closely related sequences to remove PCR and sequencing errors. CDR3 sequences were aligned to IMGT reference sequences to assign V, D and J gene segments. Each retained sequence needed at least a six-nucleotide match to both a V gene segment and a J gene segment. Rearrangements were classified as productive when the CDR3 lacked stop codons and remained in frame with V and J, and all other rearrangements were classified as non-productive. CDR3 was defined according to IMGT convention as the region running from the second conserved V-encoded cysteine to the conserved J-encoded phenylalanine. Sequences without an unambiguous match to a single V gene segment were excluded from the earlier analysis of 500 to 700 of the donors. An earlier analysis of a few hundred of the donors called V segments functional above 56.7% productive rearrangements and segregating when the between-donor standard deviation exceeded 5%. To diagnose cytomegalovirus status from the catalog of TCR beta chain sequences, a statistical classification framework was built. In a later analysis, V and J genes were assigned by comparing TCR nucleotide sequences against IMGT/GENE-DB human TR gene sequences. In a later analysis, CDR3 sequences and most-parsimonious VDJ recombination scenarios were assigned using the TCRdist pipeline. In a later analysis, every TCR beta chain was defined by the combination of its CDR3 amino acid sequence and its V-gene family, and reads without a unique V-gene family were dropped. To address suspected cross-contamination and a sequencing artifact, a later analysis removed roughly 640 highly shared, low-generation-probability nucleotide sequences. In a later analysis, a clonal expansion index was calculated for each public chain from normalized within-repertoire ranks of inferred template counts. In a later analysis, generation probabilities were computed with a VDJ recombination model fitted to out-of-frame rearrangements, and the resulting probabilities were checked against IGoR. In a later analysis, TCR-TCR, TCR-HLA and TCR-CMV co-occurrence was scored with hypergeometric tests, and a repertoire-size bias correction was applied to TCR pairs. A later analysis estimated false discovery rates by permuting HLA or CMV assignments 20 times. In a later analysis, co-occurring TCRs were grouped using DBSCAN, with TCRdist sequence similarity added in when clustering inside HLA-allele-positive subsets. For co-occurrence clustering, repertoires with fewer than 30,000 or more than 120,000 public chains were excluded, along with five or six repertoires with anomalous nucleotide sharing. What TCRdb holds here is the immuneACCESS table cut down to in-frame rearrangements. Part of the clones is not present; checked against another copy, under half of the missing clones reflect an unresolved V gene, and the others are unexplained. That table supplies the V and J calls and clone size; D and trimming were determined from the DNA. This sample holds about 190,000 clones; approximately 78% were observed only once. The ten top clones hold over 12% of the sample.

Per the germline V gene, MDHEN is the CDR1 and SYDVKM is the CDR2. Trimming leaves V shorter by 11 bases and J shorter by 1 base, with the junction holding 9 bases beyond the gene matches. From cysteine to phenylalanine, the CDR3 is 15 amino acids long. Only the CDR3 region is kept as DNA, spanning 45 bases read in frame from base 1. The cohort consisted of hundreds of healthy bone marrow donors. At the time of sampling, every cohort member was nominally healthy, though immune exposures that went unrecorded were likely present. The donor tested CMV seropositive, placing the donor among the 289 seropositive members of the cohort. Each donor provided a peripheral blood sample, and peripheral blood mononuclear cells were used for TCR beta sequencing. The Qiagen DNeasy Blood Extraction Kit was used to extract genomic DNA from the blood cell samples.

Source material: PBMCs. The rearranged chain carries TRBV28 and TRBJ2-2; a stretch of 8 junction bases matches TRBD2. The receptor was derived from a woman aged 25 to 45 in good health and CMV-seropositive. The nucleotide sequence is given as TGTGCCTCCCGGGAGAGCGGGAGGAACACCGGGGAGCTGTTTTTT. Translated, this is CASRESGRNTGELFF.